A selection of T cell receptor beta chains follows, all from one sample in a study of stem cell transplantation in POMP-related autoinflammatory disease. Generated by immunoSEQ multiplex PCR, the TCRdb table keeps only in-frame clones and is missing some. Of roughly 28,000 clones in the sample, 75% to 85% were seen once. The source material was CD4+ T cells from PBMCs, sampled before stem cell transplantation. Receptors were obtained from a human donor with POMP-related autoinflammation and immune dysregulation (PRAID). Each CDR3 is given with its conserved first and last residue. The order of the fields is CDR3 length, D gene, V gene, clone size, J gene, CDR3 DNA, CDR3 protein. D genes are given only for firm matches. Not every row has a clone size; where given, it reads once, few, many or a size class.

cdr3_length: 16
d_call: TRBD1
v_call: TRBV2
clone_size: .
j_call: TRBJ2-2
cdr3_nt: TGTGCCAGCAGTGAAGTAGGGACAGCGAACACCGGGGAGCTGTTTTTT
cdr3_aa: CASSEVGTANTGELFF

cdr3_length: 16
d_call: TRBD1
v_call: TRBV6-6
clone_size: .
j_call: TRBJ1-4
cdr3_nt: TGTGCCAGCAGTCAACCGTGGGGACAGGGGAATGAAAAACTGTTTTTT
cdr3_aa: CASSQPWGQGNEKLFF

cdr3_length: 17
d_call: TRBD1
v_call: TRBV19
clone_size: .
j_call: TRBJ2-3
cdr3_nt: TGTGCCAGTAGTATTTCGCGGGACAGGGGGCTGGCAGATACGCAGTATTTT
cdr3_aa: CASSISRDRGLADTQYF

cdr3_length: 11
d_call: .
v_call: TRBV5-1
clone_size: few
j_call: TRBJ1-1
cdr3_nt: TGCGCCAGCAGATCGGACACTGAAGCTTTCTTT
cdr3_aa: CASRSDTEAFF

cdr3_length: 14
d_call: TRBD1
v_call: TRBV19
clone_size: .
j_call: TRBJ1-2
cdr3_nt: TGTGCCAGTAGGGACGGACAGGCCGGGTATGGCTACACCTTC
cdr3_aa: CASRDGQAGYGYTF

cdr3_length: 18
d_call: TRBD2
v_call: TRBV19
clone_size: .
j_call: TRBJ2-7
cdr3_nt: TGTGCCAGTAGTATCGGCCTAGCGGGGGGCTCCCTTCCCAACGAGCAGTACTTC
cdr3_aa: CASSIGLAGGSLPNEQYF

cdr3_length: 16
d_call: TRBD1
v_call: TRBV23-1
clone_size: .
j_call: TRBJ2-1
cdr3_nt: TGCGCCAGCAGTCAATACCCCAGGGGGCGTTTCGATGAGCAGTTCTTC
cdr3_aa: CASSQYPRGRFDEQFF

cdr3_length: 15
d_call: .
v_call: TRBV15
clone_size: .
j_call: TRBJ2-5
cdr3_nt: TGTGCCACCAGCATCCGGATCACCGCCCAAGAGACCCAGTACTTC
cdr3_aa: CATSIRITAQETQYF

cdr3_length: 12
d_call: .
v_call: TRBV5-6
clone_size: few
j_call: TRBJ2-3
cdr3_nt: TGTGCCAGCAGCGTAGGCGAGGATACGCAGTATTTT
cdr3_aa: CASSVGEDTQYF

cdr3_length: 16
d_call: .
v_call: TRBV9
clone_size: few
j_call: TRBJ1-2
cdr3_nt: TGTGCCAGCAGCGTAGAAGTTGTGTCAGACGGATATGGCTACACCTTC
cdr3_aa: CASSVEVVSDGYGYTF

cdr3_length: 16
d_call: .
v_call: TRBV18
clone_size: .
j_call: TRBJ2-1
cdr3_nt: TGTGCCAGCTCACGTGCGAGGGACGGGGCTGGAAATGAGCAGTTCTTC
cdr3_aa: CASSRARDGAGNEQFF

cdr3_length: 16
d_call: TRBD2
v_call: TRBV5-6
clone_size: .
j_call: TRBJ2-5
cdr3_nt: TGTGCCAGCAGCTCGGGACTAGCGGGGGATGCAGAGACCCAGTACTTC
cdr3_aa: CASSSGLAGDAETQYF

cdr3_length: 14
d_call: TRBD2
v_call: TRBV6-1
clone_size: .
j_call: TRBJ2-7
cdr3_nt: TGTGCCAGCAGTGAAACTAGCGGGAGTCTAGAGCAGTACTTC
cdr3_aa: CASSETSGSLEQYF

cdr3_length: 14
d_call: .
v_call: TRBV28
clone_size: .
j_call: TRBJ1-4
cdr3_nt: TGTGCCAGCAGTTTACGGGAGCTTAATGAAAAACTGTTTTTT
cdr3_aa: CASSLRELNEKLFF

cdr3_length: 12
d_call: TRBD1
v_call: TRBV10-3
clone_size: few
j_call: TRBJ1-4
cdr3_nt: TGTGCCATTGGACAGGGAAGTGAAAAACTGTTTTTT
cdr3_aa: CAIGQGSEKLFF

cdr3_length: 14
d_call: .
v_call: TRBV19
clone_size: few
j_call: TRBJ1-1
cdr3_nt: TGTGCCAGTAGTCCCTGGACAGAGAACACTGAAGCTTTCTTT
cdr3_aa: CASSPWTENTEAFF

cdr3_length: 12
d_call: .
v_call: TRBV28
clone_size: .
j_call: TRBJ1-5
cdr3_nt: TGTGCCAGCAGTTTAAATTATCAGCCCCAGCATTTT
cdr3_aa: CASSLNYQPQHF

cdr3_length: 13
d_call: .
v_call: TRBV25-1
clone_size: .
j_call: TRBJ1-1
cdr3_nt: TGTGCCTCCATTCGGAGTGACTCCACTGAAGCTTTCTTT
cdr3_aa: CASIRSDSTEAFF

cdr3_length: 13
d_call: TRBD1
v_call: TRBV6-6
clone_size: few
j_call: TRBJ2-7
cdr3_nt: TGTGCCAGCAGTTACGGGACAGGGTACGAGCAGTACTTC
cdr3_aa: CASSYGTGYEQYF

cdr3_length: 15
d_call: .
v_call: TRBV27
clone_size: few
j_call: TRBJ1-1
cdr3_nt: TGTGCCAGCAGTTTATTAGTTGCCAGACATACTGAAGCTTTCTTT
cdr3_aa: CASSLLVARHTEAFF

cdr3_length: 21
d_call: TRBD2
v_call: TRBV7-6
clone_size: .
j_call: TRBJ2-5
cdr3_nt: TGTGCCAGCAGCCCCAGACCGGGACGTAGACTAGCGGGAGGGCCGGGTGGGACCCAGTACTTC
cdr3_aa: CASSPRPGRRLAGGPGGTQYF

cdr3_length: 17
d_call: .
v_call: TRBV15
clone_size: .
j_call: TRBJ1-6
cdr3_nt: TGTGCCACCAGCAGAGGGATAGAAAGCTCCTATAATTCACCCCTCCACTTT
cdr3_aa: CATSRGIESSYNSPLHF

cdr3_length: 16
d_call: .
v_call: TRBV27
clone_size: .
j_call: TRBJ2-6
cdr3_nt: TGTGCCAGCAGTTTATCGATGGGTTCGGGGGCCAACGTCCTGACTTTC
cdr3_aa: CASSLSMGSGANVLTF

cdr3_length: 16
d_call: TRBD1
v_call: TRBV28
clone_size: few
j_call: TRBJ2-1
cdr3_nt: TGTGCCAGCAGAACCTGGACAGGGGCTACTTACAATGAGCAGTTCTTC
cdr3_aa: CASRTWTGATYNEQFF

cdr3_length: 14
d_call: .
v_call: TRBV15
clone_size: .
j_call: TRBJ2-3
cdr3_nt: TGTGCCACCAGCAGAGATCCCTACACAGATACGCAGTATTTT
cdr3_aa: CATSRDPYTDTQYF

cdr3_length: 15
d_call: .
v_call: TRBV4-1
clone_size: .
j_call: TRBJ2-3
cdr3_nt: TGCGCCAGCAGCCAAGGGGGCGAGTCTTCAGATACGCAGTATTTT
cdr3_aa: CASSQGGESSDTQYF

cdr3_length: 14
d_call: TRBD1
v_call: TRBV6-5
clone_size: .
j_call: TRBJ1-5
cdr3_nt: TGTGCCAGCAGGACCCGGGACAGCAAGCTGCCCCAGCATTTT
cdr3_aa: CASRTRDSKLPQHF

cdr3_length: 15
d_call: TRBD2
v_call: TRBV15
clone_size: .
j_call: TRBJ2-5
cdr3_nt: TGTGCCACCAGCAGGGGACTAGCGGGAGAGGAGACCCAGTACTTC
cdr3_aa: CATSRGLAGEETQYF

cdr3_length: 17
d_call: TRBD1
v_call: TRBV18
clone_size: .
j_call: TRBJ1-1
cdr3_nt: TGTGCCAGCTCACCACGACAGGGGGCTGGGATGAACACTGAAGCTTTCTTT
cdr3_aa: CASSPRQGAGMNTEAFF

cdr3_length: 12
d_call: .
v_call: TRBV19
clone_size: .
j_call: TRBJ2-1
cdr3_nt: TGTGCCAGTAGTGGGATCTACAATGAGCAGTTCTTC
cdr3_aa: CASSGIYNEQFF

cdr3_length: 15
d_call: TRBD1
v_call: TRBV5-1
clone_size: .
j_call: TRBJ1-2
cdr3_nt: TGCGCCAGCAGCACCTCTCCAGGGGGAGGCTATGGCTACACCTTC
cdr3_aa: CASSTSPGGGYGYTF

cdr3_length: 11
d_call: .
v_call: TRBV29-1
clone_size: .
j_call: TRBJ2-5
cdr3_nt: TGCAGCGGCCACAGCGGTCCGACCCAGTACTTC
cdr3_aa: CSGHSGPTQYF

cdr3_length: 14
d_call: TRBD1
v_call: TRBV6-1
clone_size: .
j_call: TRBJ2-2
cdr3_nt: TGTGCCAGCAGTGTAGGGACAGCCACCGGGGAGCTGTTTTTT
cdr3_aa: CASSVGTATGELFF

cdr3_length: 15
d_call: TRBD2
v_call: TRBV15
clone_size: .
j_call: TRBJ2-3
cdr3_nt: TGTGCCACCAGCCTTCTAGCGGTATATACAGATACGCAGTATTTT
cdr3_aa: CATSLLAVYTDTQYF

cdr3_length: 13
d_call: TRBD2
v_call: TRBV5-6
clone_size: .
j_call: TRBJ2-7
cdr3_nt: TGTGCCAGCAGCTTACAGACTAGCGGGAGGAACGACTTC
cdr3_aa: CASSLQTSGRNDF

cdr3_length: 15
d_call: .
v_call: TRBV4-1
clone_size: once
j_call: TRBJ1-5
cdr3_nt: TGCGCCAGCAGCCAAGTGACAGGCTCACTCATGGCCCAGCATTTT
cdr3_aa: CASSQVTGSLMAQHF

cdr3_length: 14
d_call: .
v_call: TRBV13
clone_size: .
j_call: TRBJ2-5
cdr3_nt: TGTGCCAGCAGTAGTACCGGGACCCCGGAGACCCAGTACTTC
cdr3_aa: CASSSTGTPETQYF

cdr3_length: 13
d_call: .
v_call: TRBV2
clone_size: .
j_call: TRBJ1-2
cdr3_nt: TGTGCCAGCAGTGATAGGACGGGATATGGCTACACCTTC
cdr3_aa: CASSDRTGYGYTF

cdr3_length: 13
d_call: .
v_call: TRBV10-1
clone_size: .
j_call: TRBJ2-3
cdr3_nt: TGCGCCAGCAGTCAGGACAGCACAGATACGCAGTATTTT
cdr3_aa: CASSQDSTDTQYF